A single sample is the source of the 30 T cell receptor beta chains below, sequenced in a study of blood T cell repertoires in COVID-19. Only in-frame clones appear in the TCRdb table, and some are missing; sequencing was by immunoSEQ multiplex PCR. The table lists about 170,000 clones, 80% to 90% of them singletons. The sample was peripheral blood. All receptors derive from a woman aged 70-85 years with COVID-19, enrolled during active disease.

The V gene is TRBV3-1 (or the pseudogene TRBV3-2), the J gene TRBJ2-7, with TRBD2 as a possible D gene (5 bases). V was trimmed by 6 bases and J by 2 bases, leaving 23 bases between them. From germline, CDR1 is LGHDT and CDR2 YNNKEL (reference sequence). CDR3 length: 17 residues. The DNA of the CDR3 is TGTGCCAGCAGTCCCCTCTCCTCTAGCAACGTGGCCTACGAGCAGTACTTC. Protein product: CASSPLSSSNVAYEQYF.

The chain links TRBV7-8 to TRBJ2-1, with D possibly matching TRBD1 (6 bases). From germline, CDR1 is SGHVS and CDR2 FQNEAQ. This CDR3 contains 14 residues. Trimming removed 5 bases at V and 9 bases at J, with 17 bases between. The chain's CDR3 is CASSHGQFGVEQFF. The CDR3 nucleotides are TGTGCCAGCAGCCACGGACAGTTCGGGGTTGAGCAGTTCTTC.

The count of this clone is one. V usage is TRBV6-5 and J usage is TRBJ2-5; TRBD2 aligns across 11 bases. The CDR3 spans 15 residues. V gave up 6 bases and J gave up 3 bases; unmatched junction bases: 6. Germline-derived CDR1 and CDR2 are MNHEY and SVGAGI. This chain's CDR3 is CASSGTSGGKETQYF. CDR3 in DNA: TGTGCCAGCAGCGGGACTAGCGGAGGGAAAGAGACCCAGTACTTC.

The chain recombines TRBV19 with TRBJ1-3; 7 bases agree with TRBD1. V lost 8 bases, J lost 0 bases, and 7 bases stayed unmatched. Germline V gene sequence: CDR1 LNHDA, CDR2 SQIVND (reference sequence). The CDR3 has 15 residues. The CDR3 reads CASDRGGISGNTIYF. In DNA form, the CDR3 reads TGTGCCAGTGACCGAGGGGGCATCTCTGGAAACACCATATATTTT.

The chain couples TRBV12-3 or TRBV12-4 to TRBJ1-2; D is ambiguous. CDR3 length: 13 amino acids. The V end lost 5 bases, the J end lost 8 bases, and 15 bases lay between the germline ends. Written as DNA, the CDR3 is TGTGCCAGCAGTCTCAGAGCAGCGAGGGGCTACACCTTC. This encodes CASSLRAARGYTF.

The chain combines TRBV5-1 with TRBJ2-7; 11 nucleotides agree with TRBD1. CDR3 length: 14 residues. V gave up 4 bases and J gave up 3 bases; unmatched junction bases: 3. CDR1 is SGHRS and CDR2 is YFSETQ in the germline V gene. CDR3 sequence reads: CASSKDRGHYEQYF. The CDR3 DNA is TGCGCCAGCAGCAAGGACAGGGGGCACTACGAGCAGTACTTC.

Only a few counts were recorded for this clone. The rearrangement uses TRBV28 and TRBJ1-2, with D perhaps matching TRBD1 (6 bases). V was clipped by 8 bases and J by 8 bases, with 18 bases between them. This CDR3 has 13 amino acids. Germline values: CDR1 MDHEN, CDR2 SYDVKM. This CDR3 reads CASRTGRGFGYTF. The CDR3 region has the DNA TGTGCCAGCCGAACTGGTAGGGGGTTCGGCTACACCTTC.

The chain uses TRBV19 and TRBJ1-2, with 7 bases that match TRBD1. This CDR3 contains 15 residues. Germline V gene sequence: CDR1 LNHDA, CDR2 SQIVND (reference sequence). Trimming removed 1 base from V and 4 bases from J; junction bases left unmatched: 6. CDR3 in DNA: TGTGCCAGTAGTATAGGCGGGACAGACAGCTATGGCTACACCTTC. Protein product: CASSIGGTDSYGYTF.

CDR3 residues: CASSKGGPTDTQYF. CDR3 bases: TGTGCCAGCAGCAAGGGGGGACCCACAGATACGCAGTATTTT. V is TRBV21-1 and J is TRBJ2-3; no check of the table's D call, TRBD2, against the DNA was made. TRBV21-1 is labeled a pseudogene. The CDR3 spans 14 residues.

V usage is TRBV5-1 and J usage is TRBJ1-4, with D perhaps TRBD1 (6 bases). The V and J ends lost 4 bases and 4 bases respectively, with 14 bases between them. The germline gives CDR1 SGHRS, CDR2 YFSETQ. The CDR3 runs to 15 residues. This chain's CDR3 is CASSADRLNNEKLFF. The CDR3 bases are TGCGCCAGCAGCGCGGACAGACTGAATAATGAAAAACTGTTTTTT.

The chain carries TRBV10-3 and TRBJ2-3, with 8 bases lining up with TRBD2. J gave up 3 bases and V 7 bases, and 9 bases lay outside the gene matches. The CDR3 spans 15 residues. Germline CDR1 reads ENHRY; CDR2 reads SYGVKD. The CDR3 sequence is CAITLSGSVTDTQYF. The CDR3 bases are TGTGCCATCACTCTAAGCGGGAGTGTTACAGATACGCAGTATTTT.

The CDR3 DNA is TGTGCTAGTGTAACAGCGGGGGGGAGCACAGATACGCAGTATTTT. Translating gives CASVTAGGSTDTQYF. V and J are TRBV12-5 and TRBJ2-3; 10 nucleotides align to TRBD2. The germline CDR1 and CDR2 sequences are LGHNT and FRNRAP. The CDR3 length is 15 residues. Trimming removed 7 bases from V and 0 bases from J; junction bases left unmatched: 4. The whole variable domain, remainder taken from reference TRBV12-5 and TRBJ2-3, is DARVTQTPRHKVTEMGQEVTMRCQPILGHNTVFWYRQTMMQGLELLAYFRNRAPLDDSGMPKDRFSAEMPDATLATLKIQPSEPRDSAVYFCASVTAGGSTDTQYFGPGTRLTVL.

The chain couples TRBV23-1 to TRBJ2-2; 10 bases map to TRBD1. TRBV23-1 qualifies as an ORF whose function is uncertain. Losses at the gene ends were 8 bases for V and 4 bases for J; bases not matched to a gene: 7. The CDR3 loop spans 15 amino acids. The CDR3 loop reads CASGLRDRGTGELFF. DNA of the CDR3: TGCGCCAGCGGTCTAAGGGACAGGGGCACCGGGGAGCTGTTTTTT.

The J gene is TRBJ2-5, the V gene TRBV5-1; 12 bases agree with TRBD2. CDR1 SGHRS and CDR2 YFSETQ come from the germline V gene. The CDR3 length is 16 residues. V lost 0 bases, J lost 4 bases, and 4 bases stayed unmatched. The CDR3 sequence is CASSLELAGGLETQYF. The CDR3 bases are TGCGCCAGCAGCTTGGAACTAGCGGGAGGACTAGAGACCCAGTACTTC. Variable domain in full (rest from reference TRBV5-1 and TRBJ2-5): KAGVTQTPRYLIKTRGQQVTLSCSPISGHRSVSWYQQTPGQGLQFLFEYFSETQRNKGNFPGRFSGRQFSNSRSEMNVSTLELGDSALYLCASSLELAGGLETQYFGPGTRLLVL.

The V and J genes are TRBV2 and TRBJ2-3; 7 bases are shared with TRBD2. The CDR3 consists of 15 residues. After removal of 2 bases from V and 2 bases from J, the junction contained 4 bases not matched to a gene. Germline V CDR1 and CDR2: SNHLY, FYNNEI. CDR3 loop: CASSETQRDTDTQYF. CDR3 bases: TGTGCCAGCAGTGAAACCCAGCGGGACACAGATACGCAGTATTTT.

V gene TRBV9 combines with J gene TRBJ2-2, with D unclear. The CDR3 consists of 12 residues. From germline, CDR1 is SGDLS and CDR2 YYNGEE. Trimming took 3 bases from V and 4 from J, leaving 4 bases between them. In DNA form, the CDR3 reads TGTGCCAGCAGCGCGTCCACCGGGGAGCTGTTTTTT. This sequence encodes CASSASTGELFF.

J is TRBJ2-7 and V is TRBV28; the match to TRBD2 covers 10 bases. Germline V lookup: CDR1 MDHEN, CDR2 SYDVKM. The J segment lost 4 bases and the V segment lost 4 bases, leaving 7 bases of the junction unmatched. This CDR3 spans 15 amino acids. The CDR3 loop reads CASSSPSGREYEQYF. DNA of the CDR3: TGTGCCAGCAGTTCCCCCAGCGGGAGGGAATACGAGCAGTACTTC.

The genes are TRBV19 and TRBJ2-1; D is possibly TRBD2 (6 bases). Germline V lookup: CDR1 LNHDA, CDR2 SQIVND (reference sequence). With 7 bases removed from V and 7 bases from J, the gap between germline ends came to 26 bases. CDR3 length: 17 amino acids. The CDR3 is CASTPSLGLLLGNEQFF. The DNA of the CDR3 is TGTGCCAGTACCCCTTCCTTGGGACTCCTCCTCGGGAATGAGCAGTTCTTC. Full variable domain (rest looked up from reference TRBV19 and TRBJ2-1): DGGITQSPKYLFRKEGQNVTLSCEQNLNHDAMYWYRQDPGQGLRLIYYSQIVNDFQKGDIAEGYSVSREKKESFPLTVTSAQKNPTAFYLCASTPSLGLLLGNEQFFGPGTRLTVL.

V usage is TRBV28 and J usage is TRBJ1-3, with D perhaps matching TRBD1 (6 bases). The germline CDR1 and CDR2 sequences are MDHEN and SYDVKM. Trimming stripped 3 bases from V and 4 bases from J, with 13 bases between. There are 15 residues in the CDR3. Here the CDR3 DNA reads TGTGCCAGCAGTTTTGTTTCGGGGGGCGGAAACACCATATATTTT. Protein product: CASSFVSGGGNTIYF.

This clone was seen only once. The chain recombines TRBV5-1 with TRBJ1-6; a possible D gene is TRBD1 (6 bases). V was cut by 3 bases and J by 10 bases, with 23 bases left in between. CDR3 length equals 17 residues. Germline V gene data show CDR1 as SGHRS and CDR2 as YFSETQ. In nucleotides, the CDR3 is TGCGCCAGCAGCTCCAACCAACAGGGAACAATAGGGTCACCCCTCCACTTT. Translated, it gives CASSSNQQGTIGSPLHF. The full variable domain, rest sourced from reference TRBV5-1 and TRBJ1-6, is KAGVTQTPRYLIKTRGQQVTLSCSPISGHRSVSWYQQTPGQGLQFLFEYFSETQRNKGNFPGRFSGRQFSNSRSEMNVSTLELGDSALYLCASSSNQQGTIGSPLHFGNGTRLTVT.

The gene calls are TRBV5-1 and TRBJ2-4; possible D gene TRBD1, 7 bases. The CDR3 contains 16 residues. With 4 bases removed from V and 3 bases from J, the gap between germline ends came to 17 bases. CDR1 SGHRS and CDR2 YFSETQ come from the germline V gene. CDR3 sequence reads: CASSPSEGAVKNIQYF. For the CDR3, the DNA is TGCGCCAGCAGCCCATCGGAGGGGGCCGTCAAAAACATTCAGTACTTC.

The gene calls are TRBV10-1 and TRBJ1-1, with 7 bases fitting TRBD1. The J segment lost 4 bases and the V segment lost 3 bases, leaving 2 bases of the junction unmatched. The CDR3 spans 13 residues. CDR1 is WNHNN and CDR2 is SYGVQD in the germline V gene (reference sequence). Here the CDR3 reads CASSEQGPTEAFF. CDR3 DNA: TGCGCCAGCAGTGAACAGGGGCCCACTGAAGCTTTCTTT.

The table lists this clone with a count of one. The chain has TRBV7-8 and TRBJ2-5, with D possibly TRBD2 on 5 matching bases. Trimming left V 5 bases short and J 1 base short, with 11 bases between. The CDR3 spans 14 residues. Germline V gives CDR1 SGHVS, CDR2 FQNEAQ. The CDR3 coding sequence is TGTGCCAGCAGCGTCTTGCGGGCCCAAGAGACCCAGTACTTC. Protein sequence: CASSVLRAQETQYF.

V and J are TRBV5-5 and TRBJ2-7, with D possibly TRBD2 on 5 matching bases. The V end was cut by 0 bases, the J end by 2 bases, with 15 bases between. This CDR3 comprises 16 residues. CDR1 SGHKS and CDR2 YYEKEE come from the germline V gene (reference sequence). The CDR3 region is CASSLGAGNSPYEQYV. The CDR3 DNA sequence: TGTGCCAGCAGCTTGGGGGCCGGGAACTCACCCTACGAGCAGTACGTC.

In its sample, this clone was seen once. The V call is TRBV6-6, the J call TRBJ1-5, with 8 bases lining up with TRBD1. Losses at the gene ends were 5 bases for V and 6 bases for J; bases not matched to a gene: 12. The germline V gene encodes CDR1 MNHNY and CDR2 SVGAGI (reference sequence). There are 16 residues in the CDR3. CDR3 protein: CASSRGQGNVLQPQHF. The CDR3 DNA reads TGTGCCAGCAGTCGCGGACAGGGAAATGTTCTTCAGCCCCAGCATTTT.

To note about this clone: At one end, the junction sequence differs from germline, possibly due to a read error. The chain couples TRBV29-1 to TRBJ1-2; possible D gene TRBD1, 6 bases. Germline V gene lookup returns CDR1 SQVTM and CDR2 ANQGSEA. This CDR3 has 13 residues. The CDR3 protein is CSVESAGSRKGDF. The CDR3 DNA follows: TGCAGCGTTGAATCAGCCGGGTCTCGAAAGGGGGACTTC.

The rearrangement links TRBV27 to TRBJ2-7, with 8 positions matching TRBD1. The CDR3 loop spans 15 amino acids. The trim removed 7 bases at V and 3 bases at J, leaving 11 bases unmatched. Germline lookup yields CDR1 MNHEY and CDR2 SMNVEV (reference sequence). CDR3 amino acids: CASTRVGQGVYEQYF. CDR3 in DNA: TGTGCCAGCACCAGGGTAGGACAGGGAGTCTACGAGCAGTACTTC.

In DNA form, the CDR3 reads TGTGCCAGCAGTCCTCCACAGGGGAGAAGACACACAGATACGCAGTATTTT. Translation: CASSPPQGRRHTDTQYF. This chain uses TRBV27 with TRBJ2-3; 7 bases match TRBD1. This CDR3 contains 17 residues. Germline trimming cut 5 bases from V and 2 bases from J; bases unmatched to any gene: 13. Germline lookup yields CDR1 MNHEY and CDR2 SMNVEV (reference sequence).

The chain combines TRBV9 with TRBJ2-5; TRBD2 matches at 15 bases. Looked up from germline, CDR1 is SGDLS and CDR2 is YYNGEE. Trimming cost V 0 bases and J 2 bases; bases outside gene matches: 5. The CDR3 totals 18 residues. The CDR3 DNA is TGTGCCAGCAGCGTAGGGACTAGCGGGGGGGTAGGGCAAGAGACCCAGTACTTC. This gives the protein CASSVGTSGGVGQETQYF.

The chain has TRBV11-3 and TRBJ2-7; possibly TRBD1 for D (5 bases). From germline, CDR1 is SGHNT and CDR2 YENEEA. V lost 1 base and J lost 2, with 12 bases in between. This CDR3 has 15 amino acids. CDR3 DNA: TGTGCCAGCAGCTTAGGTGGACACATCCCCTACGAGCAGTACTTC. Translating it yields CASSLGGHIPYEQYF.